This T cell receptor beta chain was sequenced for a study of T-cell memory formation after mild COVID-19. This clonotype appeared many times. Its specificity is not known. V gave up 6 bases and J gave up 8 bases, with 17 bases separating them. The CDR3 sequence is 14 residues long. Germline V CDR1 and CDR2: MRHNA, SNTAGT. General study points: Nothing confirmed that second-wave clones peaking on day 37 were specific for SARS-CoV-2.

TCRdb passed the 5' RACE reads through MiXCR, listing each CDR3 protein once. The table shows a few hundred thousand distinct CDR3 sequences, with approximately 9% occurring only once. Sequenced material: PBMCs or a T cell subset sorted from them (not recorded which). The TCR sequence derives from a man aged 18 to 29 who had mild COVID-19 (a few samples of this study predate the infection). Cell type and time point are not known. This chain connects TRBV6-4 to TRBJ2-1; TRBD2 is a possible D gene (7 bases). The DNA for the CDR3 is TGTGCCAGCAGCTCGGCGGGGGAGGGGGATGAGCAGTTCTTC. This translates into CASSSAGEGDEQFF.